The clone carrying this TCR beta chain appeared a few times. What it recognizes is unknown. TCRdb recomputed calls from the 5' RACE reads with MiXCR, one row per CDR3 protein. The sample contains around 280,000 distinct CDR3 sequences, about 8.3% of which appear only once. Germline-derived CDR1 and CDR2 are DFQATT and SNEGSKA (reference sequence). The CDR3 has 15 amino acids. Trimming removed 2 bases at V and 4 bases at J, with 12 bases between. The sample comes from a study of identical twins. Study-level results: Not following the same donors, the study drew its conclusions from cross-sectional statistical analysis.

Only healthy Caucasians were enrolled as donors. The data were also submitted as part of a second study, on yellow fever vaccine responses in identical twins. Turning to that study: A vaccine T cell response that seemed partly convergent and partly personalized was reported in twins.

The TCR originated in a woman aged 18 to 35 in good health. V usage is TRBV20-1 and J usage is TRBJ1-6; unclear D gene. The sample taken for sequencing was memory (CD45RO+) T cells sorted from blood. The CDR3 nucleotides are TGCAGTGCTAGACAGAGACGGGAATATAATTCACCCCTCCACTTT. It specifies CSARQRREYNSPLHF.